This entry features one T cell receptor beta chain sequence. The target antigen is unknown. The sample is drawn from a study of human T cells and chemical hapten exposure. As for the study in general: TCR yields per sample varied, mainly owing to small pooled library volume differences.

Regarding time point: patch test 3, about 24 weeks after DPC sensitization. Treatment described: therapeutic diphenylcyclopropenone sensitization with weekly scalp DPC. Study-level points and caveats: Patch test score rose with PT1 expanded TCRs, significant at 8, 16, 32, not 4. Alopecia in all donors means immunity may differ from healthy individuals.

As originally analysed: Per-sample TCR counts ranged from roughly 20,000 to 750,000, median roughly 96,000. TCRdb processed the RACE reads anew with MiXCR; each CDR3 protein has one entry. It is TCRdb's table, rather than the study itself, that gives the V and J calls and clone size. The sample shows some 90,000 distinct CDR3 sequences, roughly 11% of them seen only once. The sequence was collected from a woman aged 30 to 39 with alopecia areata. Some clones in this sample may be carry-over from other donors' samples. This specimen consisted of whole blood, obtained in connection with sensitization to the hapten diphenylcyclopropenone (DPC).

This CDR3 is CASSLLLAEGEQFF. CDR3 bases: TGTGCCAGCAGCTTACTATTGGCGGAGGGTGAGCAGTTCTTC. This chain uses TRBV11-2 with TRBJ2-1; TRBD2 is a possible D gene (6 bases). CDR1 is SGHAT, CDR2 FQNNGV, per germline. This CDR3 spans 14 amino acids. Trimming left V 2 bases short and J 9 bases short, with 14 bases between.